The present T cell receptor beta chain was sequenced within a study of PD-L1 blockade in urothelial cancer. As for the study in general: Males with urothelial cancer arising in the bladder constituted about 85% of the roughly 29 patients. Study-wide results and caveats: Lower pretreatment blood TCR clonality, under the median, predicted better survival, researchers reported. It was durable-benefit patients whose tumor-associated blood clones expanded more at 3 weeks.

CDR1 is MNHEY and CDR2 is SMNVEV in the germline V gene (reference sequence). V lost 0 bases to trimming and J lost 1 base, with 6 bases between them. The CDR3 is 14 residues long. Every PCR was spiked with synthetic TCR analog templates. TCRdb's table, derived via immunoSEQ multiplex PCR, lists solely in-frame clones and lacks some. The table shows roughly 40,000 clones, with roughly nine tenths occurring only once. In the case of this clone: Its antigen is unknown.

Time point of the sample: pretreatment peripheral blood. Sample: PBMCs, taken around atezolizumab (anti-PD-L1) treatment. The rearrangement uses TRBV27 and TRBJ1-1, with D maybe TRBD1 (5 bases). This receptor was identified in a woman in her fifties or sixties with urothelial cancer. The chain's CDR3 is CASSLSTANTEAFF. In nucleotides, the CDR3 is TGTGCCAGCAGTTTATCGACAGCGAACACTGAAGCTTTCTTT.